This TCR beta chain stems from a study of cytomegalovirus exposure and HLA in healthy donors. As to this clone: The junction departs from the called germline gene at one end, perhaps through a read error.

Looked up from germline, CDR1 is SGHRS and CDR2 is YFSETQ. This CDR3 has 14 residues. Primers: 60 Vbeta forward and 13 Jbeta reverse. Assay: immunoSEQ multiplex PCR; the TCRdb copy retains only in-frame clones and omits some. The table shows some 100,000 clones, with approximately 72% occurring only once. The chain recombines TRBV5-1 with TRBJ1-2, with a tentative D call TRBD1 (6 bases). This clonotype originated in a male donor in good health and CMV-seropositive. Material: PBMCs. This chain's CDR3 is CASRLDSQAYGYTF. The DNA of the CDR3 is TGCGCCAGCAGATTGGACAGCCAGGCGTATGGCTACACCTTC.